This T cell receptor (beta chain) came from a study of T-cell memory formation after mild COVID-19. Across the study: Clustering of TCRs was largely donor specific. Broader study findings: A subset of responding clones appeared in pre-infection memory, suggesting cross-reactive memory joined.

V was pared by 4 bases and J by 6 bases, with 10 bases between. The CDR3 is 13 residues long. CDR1 is SGHAT, CDR2 FQNNGV, per germline. Using its own MiXCR run on the 5' RACE reads, TCRdb lists one record per CDR3 protein. The sample shows around 150,000 distinct CDR3 sequences, under 14% of them seen only once. With respect to this clonotype: Its target is not known.

The sample was PBMCs or a T cell subset sorted from them (not recorded which). This clonotype was sampled from a man between 18 and 35 years old who had mild COVID-19 (a few samples of this study predate the infection). Cell type and time point are not known. The chain recombines TRBV11-2 with TRBJ1-5; maybe TRBD1 (5 bases). CDR3 sequence: CASSSGLGQPQHF. Written as DNA, the CDR3 is TGTGCCAGCAGCTCAGGGCTGGGTCAGCCCCAGCATTTT.